This passage covers 22 T cell receptor beta chains from one sample sequenced in a study of beta chain features in type 1 diabetes. As every portion of the isolated RNA was reverse transcribed, the sequencing read expressed TCRB transcripts. Clones were read by immunoSEQ multiplex PCR, and TCRdb kept only the in-frame ones, dropping some. The data show 300,000 to 400,000 clones, with approximately 11% seen just once and 0.015% held by the top ten. Sequencing used naive CD4+ T cells from blood. The receptors were sampled from a young woman in good health.

This clone was found a few times. The chain has TRBV27 and TRBJ1-1, with 8 nucleotides matching TRBD1. CDR1 and CDR2 from the germline V gene are MNHEY and SMNVEV (reference sequence). J gave up 1 base and V 4 bases, and 5 bases lay outside the gene matches. The CDR3 covers 15 residues. The CDR3 DNA is TGTGCCAGCAGTTCCCAGGGGGCACCGAACACTGAAGCTTTCTTT. Translated: CASSSQGAPNTEAFF.

There are a few counts of this clone. The genes are TRBV11-3 and TRBJ2-1; no clear D gene. The CDR3 contains 13 residues. V was shortened by 4 bases and J by 5 bases, with 9 bases between the two germline ends. Germline CDR1 reads SGHNT; CDR2 reads YENEEA. The CDR3 region is CASSSPTDNEQFF. In DNA form, the CDR3 reads TGTGCCAGCAGCTCCCCCACAGACAATGAGCAGTTCTTC. Supplemented by reference TRBV11-3 and TRBJ2-1, the full variable domain reads EAGVVQSPRYKIIEKKQPVAFWCNPISGHNTLYWYLQNLGQGPELLIRYENEEAVDDSQLPKDRFSAERLKGVDSTLKIQPAELGDSAVYLCASSSPTDNEQFFGPGTRLTVL.

The chain combines TRBV27 with TRBJ1-2, with TRBD1 matching 10 bases. Germline V gives CDR1 MNHEY, CDR2 SMNVEV (reference sequence). This CDR3 is built from 15 residues. The V gene end was trimmed by 2 bases and the J gene end by 4 bases; junction bases not matched to a gene: 4. The CDR3 DNA reads TGTGCCAGCAGTTTAAAGGACAGGGGGTTCTATGGCTACACCTTC. It codes for CASSLKDRGFYGYTF.

This clone was picked up a small number of times. The rearrangement uses TRBV30 and TRBJ2-3; D might be TRBD1 (5 bases). The germline V gene encodes CDR1 GTSNPN and CDR2 SVGIG (reference sequence). This CDR3 spans 12 amino acids. The germline V and J ends were trimmed by 0 bases and 4 bases, with 5 bases remaining between them. The CDR3 region is CAWSVQADTQYF. In nucleotides, the CDR3 is TGTGCCTGGAGTGTACAGGCAGATACGCAGTATTTT.

V gene TRBV10-3 combines with J gene TRBJ2-7; 10 nucleotides agree with TRBD2. J was trimmed by 3 bases and V by 4 bases; bases with no gene match: 6. This CDR3 comprises 15 residues. CDR1 and CDR2 from the germline V gene are ENHRY and SYGVKD. DNA of the CDR3: TGTGCCATCAGTGCCGGGACTAGCGCAAACTACGAGCAGTACTTC. It specifies CAISAGTSANYEQYF.

The table lists this clone with a few counts. The chain carries TRBV21-1 and TRBJ2-1; the table gives TRBD2 as D, unverified against the DNA. TRBV21-1 is an annotated pseudogene. This CDR3 region has 20 residues. CDR3 loop: CASSKGTSGRALSLSNEQFF. The CDR3 DNA reads as TGTGCCAGCAGCAAAGGCACGAGCGGGAGGGCCCTGTCATTGAGCAATGAGCAGTTCTTC.

In its sample, this clone was seen a few times. CDR3 nucleotide sequence: TGTGCCAGCAGATCTGGACAGACCTACGAGCAGTACTTC. It is translated as CASRSGQTYEQYF. This chain links TRBV5-6 with TRBJ2-7; perhaps TRBD1 as D (6 bases). The CDR3 loop spans 13 amino acids. The V and J ends lost 5 bases and 2 bases respectively, with 11 bases between them. Germline CDR1 reads SGHDT; CDR2 reads YYEEEE.

This clone was observed a few times. The chain links TRBV11-2 to TRBJ2-1, with D possibly matching TRBD1 (6 bases). This CDR3 is built from 16 residues. Trimming shortened V by 4 bases and J by 0 bases, and 13 bases separated the two germline ends. Per the germline V gene, CDR1 is SGHAT and CDR2 is FQNNGV. CDR3 sequence reads: CASSSQGQSSYNEQFF. DNA for the CDR3: TGTGCCAGCAGCTCCCAGGGGCAGAGCTCCTACAATGAGCAGTTCTTC.

The V call is TRBV6-1, the J call TRBJ2-4, with 10 positions matching TRBD1. V trimming: 4 bases; J trimming: 1 base; junction bases outside the gene matches: 4. This CDR3 has 16 amino acids. Germline V CDR1 and CDR2: MNHNS, SASEGT. CDR3 loop: CASSAPGQGAKNIQYF. The CDR3 DNA follows: TGTGCCAGCAGTGCTCCGGGACAGGGGGCCAAAAACATTCAGTACTTC.

This clone was seen a handful of times. The chain is built from TRBV18 and TRBJ2-5; D is unresolved. CDR1 is KGHSH, CDR2 LQKENI, per germline. CDR3 length: 15 residues. Between the trimmed V and J ends, which lost 0 bases and 2 bases, there was a span of 10 bases. Here the CDR3 reads CASSPPGLHQETQYF. The CDR3 DNA reads TGTGCCAGCTCACCACCTGGCCTCCATCAAGAGACCCAGTACTTC.

This clone was detected a few times. The chain joins TRBV5-1 to TRBJ2-5; possibly TRBD1 for D (5 bases). Per the germline V gene, CDR1 is SGHRS and CDR2 is YFSETQ. V was cut by 4 bases and J by 5 bases, with 15 bases left in between. CDR3 size: 14 residues. The CDR3 nucleotides are TGCGCCAGCAGCCAGGACACGTTGCGGGAGACCCAGTACTTC. This encodes CASSQDTLRETQYF.

The V and J genes are TRBV4-2 and TRBJ1-1, with a tentative D call TRBD1 (5 bases). CDR3 length equals 15 residues. The ends were cut back, 2 bases at V and 5 bases at J, with 15 bases in the middle. The V gene's germline CDR1 is LGHNA and CDR2 YNFKEQ. The CDR3 loop is CASSQYRGMWTEAFF. CDR3 bases: TGTGCCAGCAGCCAATATCGGGGGATGTGGACTGAAGCTTTCTTT.

The rearrangement links TRBV15 to TRBJ1-1; 8 nucleotides agree with TRBD1. The CDR3 is 15 amino acids. Trimming cost V 5 bases and J 1 base; bases outside gene matches: 6. The germline V gene has CDR1 LNHNV and CDR2 YYDKDF (reference sequence). This CDR3 is CATSYRTGTNTEAFF. The CDR3 coding sequence is TGTGCCACCAGCTACCGGACAGGGACGAACACTGAAGCTTTCTTT.

The rearrangement links TRBV9 to TRBJ2-7, with 7 nucleotides matching TRBD1. Germline CDR1 SGDLS, CDR2 YYNGEE. The CDR3 loop spans 14 amino acids. With 2 bases clipped from V and 6 bases from J, the junction kept 8 bases outside the gene matches. The CDR3: CASSVAGGFGEQYF. Here the CDR3 DNA reads TGTGCCAGCAGCGTGGCAGGGGGATTCGGCGAGCAGTACTTC.

This clone was seen a handful of times. This chain connects TRBV14 to TRBJ2-3; D uncertain. This CDR3 is built from 13 residues. Germline CDR1 and CDR2: SGHDN and FVKESK. Trimming removed 1 base from V and 6 bases from J, with 8 bases in between. CDR3 nucleotides: TGTGCCAGCAGCCAAGTGTTTCGGGATACGCAGTATTTT. Residues: CASSQVFRDTQYF. Based on the CDR3 plus reference TRBV14 and TRBJ2-3, the full variable domain is EAGVTQFPSHSVIEKGQTVTLRCDPISGHDNLYWYRRVMGKEIKFLLHFVKESKQDESGMPNNRFLAERTGGTYSTLKVQPAELEDSGVYFCASSQVFRDTQYFGPGTRLTVL.

This clone was detected ten times or more. V gene TRBV6-4 combines with J gene TRBJ2-6, with a tentative D call TRBD1 (5 bases). The V and J ends lost 4 bases and 0 bases respectively, with 7 bases between them. The CDR3 sequence is 15 residues long. CDR1 is MRHNA and CDR2 is SNTAGT in the germline V gene. The DNA of the CDR3 is TGTGCCAGCAGTGCAGGGCGCTCTGGGGCCAACGTCCTGACTTTC. This translates into CASSAGRSGANVLTF.

This rearrangement joins TRBV29-1 to TRBJ1-2, with 7 bases aligning to TRBD1. V was clipped by 3 bases and J by 8 bases; unmatched bases: 18. The germline V gene has CDR1 SQVTM and CDR2 ANQGSEA. The CDR3 loop spans 16 amino acids. The CDR3 here is CSVDGLGRQGSGGYTF. The CDR3 DNA follows: TGCAGCGTTGATGGGCTCGGCCGACAGGGATCGGGGGGCTACACCTTC.

This clone turned up a few times. This sequence joins TRBV13 and TRBJ2-7; 14 nucleotides align to TRBD2. J lost 6 bases, V lost 5 bases, and 9 bases had no gene match. CDR3 length: 16 residues. Germline values: CDR1 PRHDT, CDR2 FYEKMQ (reference sequence). The CDR3: CASSPGLAGAGVEQYF. CDR3 DNA sequence: TGTGCCAGCAGCCCGGGACTAGCGGGAGCCGGGGTCGAGCAGTACTTC.

The J gene is TRBJ2-6, the V gene TRBV7-2; TRBD2 matches at 8 bases. The CDR3 covers 15 residues. V was clipped by 4 bases and J by 2 bases; unmatched bases: 1. CDR1 and CDR2 (germline): SGHTA, FQGNSA. In nucleotides, the CDR3 is TGTGCCAGCAGCTCCGGGGGGGCTGGGGCCAACGTCCTGACTTTC. Protein: CASSSGGAGANVLTF. Looking up the rest from reference TRBV7-2 and TRBJ2-6 gives the full variable domain: GAGVSQSPSNKVTEKGKDVELRCDPISGHTALYWYRQSLGQGLEFLIYFQGNSAPDKSGLPSDRFSAERTGGSVSTLTIQRTQQEDSAVYLCASSSGGAGANVLTFGAGSRLTVL.

The chain is built from TRBV7-3 and TRBJ2-1; 7 positions agree with TRBD2. Germline-derived CDR1 and CDR2 are SGHTA and FQGTGA. V gave up 1 base and J gave up 5 bases; unmatched junction bases: 8. This CDR3 contains 16 residues. The CDR3 loop reads CASSLNGLGFDNEQFF. CDR3 coding DNA: TGTGCCAGCAGCTTAAATGGACTAGGTTTTGACAATGAGCAGTTCTTC.

The table lists this clone with a few counts. This chain links TRBV2 with TRBJ1-1; 10 bases fit TRBD1. The CDR3 is 14 amino acids. Losses at the gene ends were 6 bases for V and 4 bases for J; bases not matched to a gene: 5. Looked up from germline, CDR1 is SNHLY and CDR2 is FYNNEI. In DNA, the CDR3 is TGTGCCAGCAGAGGGGACAGGGGAATCACTGAAGCTTTCTTT. Translation gives CASRGDRGITEAFF. The whole variable domain, remainder taken from reference TRBV2 and TRBJ1-1, is EPEVTQTPSHQVTQMGQEVILRCVPISNHLYFYWYRQILGQKVEFLVSFYNNEISEKSEIFDDQFSVERPDGSNFTLKIRSTKLEDSAMYFCASRGDRGITEAFFGQGTRLTVV.

This chain joins TRBV6-6 and TRBJ2-7, with a tentative D call TRBD2 (5 bases). CDR1 is MNHNY, CDR2 SVGAGI, per germline (reference sequence). Trimming took 5 bases from V and 0 from J, leaving 11 bases between them. This CDR3 has 14 amino acids. The CDR3 sequence is CASSKAGSSYEQYF. CDR3 nucleotide sequence: TGTGCCAGCAGTAAGGCGGGCAGCTCCTACGAGCAGTACTTC.